These 26 T cell receptor beta chains came from one sample sequenced in a study of OX40 agonist ivuxolimab in advanced cancers. Libraries were prepared by immunoSEQ multiplex PCR; TCRdb keeps only in-frame clonotypes and omits some of them. The sample shows fewer than 90,000 clones, around 90% of them seen only once. The material sequenced was CD4+ or CD8+ T cells sorted from blood, taken in a trial of the OX40 agonist ivuxolimab. The receptors come from an adult with an advanced solid tumor such as melanoma, head and neck, liver or kidney cancer.

The chain employs TRBV27 and TRBJ2-1; D not resolved. With 5 bases removed from V and 0 bases from J, the gap between germline ends came to 14 bases. From germline, CDR1 is MNHEY and CDR2 SMNVEV (reference sequence). The CDR3 consists of 16 residues. The CDR3 spells CASSPYRLGSYNEQFF. DNA of the CDR3: TGTGCCAGCAGTCCGTACCGACTGGGCTCCTACAATGAGCAGTTCTTC.

The V and J genes are TRBV7-6 and TRBJ2-1; the match to TRBD2 covers 10 bases. The V and J ends lost 5 bases and 4 bases, in that order; junction bases with no gene match: 8. Germline V lookup: CDR1 SGHVS, CDR2 FNYEAQ. The CDR3 extends over 16 amino acids. The CDR3 DNA sequence: TGTGCCAGCAGCCTTCGGGATAGCGGGAGGTACAATGAGCAGTTCTTC. This translates into CASSLRDSGRYNEQFF.

This chain connects TRBV11-2 to TRBJ1-2; 7 bases map to TRBD1. This CDR3 region has 16 residues. The germline V gene has CDR1 SGHAT and CDR2 FQNNGV. J gave up 3 bases and V 1 base, and 8 bases lay outside the gene matches. The DNA of the CDR3 is TGTGCCAGCAGCTTAGGTCCGACAGGGTTAGACTATGGCTACACCTTC. Protein product: CASSLGPTGLDYGYTF. Complete variable domain (other parts from reference TRBV11-2 and TRBJ1-2): EAGVAQSPRYKIIEKRQSVAFWCNPISGHATLYWYQQILGQGPKLLIQFQNNGVVDDSQLPKDRFSAERLKGVDSTLKIQPAKLEDSAVYLCASSLGPTGLDYGYTFGSGTRLTVV.

This sequence joins TRBV6-6 and TRBJ2-7, with D hard to call. The CDR3 is 13 residues long. The germline V gene encodes CDR1 MNHNY and CDR2 SVGAGI (reference sequence). Trimming took 0 bases from V and 1 from J, leaving 4 bases between them. The CDR3 spells CASSYSSSYEQYF. CDR3 coding DNA: TGTGCCAGCAGTTACTCCTCTTCCTACGAGCAGTACTTC.

This clone has just one count. V gene TRBV9 combines with J gene TRBJ1-3; D is unresolved. Germline V gives CDR1 SGDLS, CDR2 YYNGEE. The CDR3 loop spans 15 amino acids. Trimming shortened V by 0 bases and J by 8 bases, and 15 bases separated the two germline ends. CDR3 sequence (DNA): TGTGCCAGCAGCGTAGGCGGAGCCGGCCGAGACACCATATATTTT. Encoded protein: CASSVGGAGRDTIYF. The complete variable domain, with remaining parts taken from reference TRBV9 and TRBJ1-3, reads DSGVTQTPKHLITATGQRVTLRCSPRSGDLSVYWYQQSLDQGLQFLIQYYNGEERAKGNILERFSAQQFPDLHSELNLSSLELGDSALYFCASSVGGAGRDTIYFGEGSWLTVV.

The rearrangement links TRBV5-6 to TRBJ1-3, with D uncertain. V was trimmed by 1 base and J by 0 bases, leaving 8 bases between them. Germline values: CDR1 SGHDT, CDR2 YYEEEE. The CDR3 consists of 15 residues. CDR3 amino acids: CASSLSGYSGNTIYF. The CDR3 DNA reads as TGTGCCAGCAGCTTGAGCGGATACTCTGGAAACACCATATATTTT.

The gene calls are TRBV6-6 and TRBJ2-6, with D hard to call. V lost 2 bases and J 0 bases, leaving 5 bases between the germline ends. The CDR3 runs 15 residues. CDR1 is MNHNY, CDR2 SVGAGI, per germline (reference sequence). CDR3: CASSYRPSGANVLTF. CDR3 coding DNA: TGTGCCAGCAGTTACCGACCCTCTGGGGCCAACGTCCTGACTTTC.

The chain combines TRBV6-5 with TRBJ2-1; D uncertain. The CDR3 spans 10 residues. Germline V CDR1 and CDR2: MNHEY, SVGAGI. The V end was cut by 5 bases, the J end by 7 bases, with 3 bases between. The CDR3 region is CASSENEQFF. In DNA form, the CDR3 reads TGTGCCAGCAGTGAAAATGAGCAGTTCTTC.

The chain combines TRBV7-6 with TRBJ2-5; tentatively, D is TRBD1 or TRBD2 (5 bases each). Trimming removed 5 bases at V and 0 bases at J, with 22 bases between. The CDR3 loop spans 18 amino acids. The germline gives CDR1 SGHVS, CDR2 FNYEAQ. CDR3 in DNA: TGTGCCAGCAGCCTCGAGGGCCTGGGGCACCTTTACCAAGAGACCCAGTACTTC. Its translation: CASSLEGLGHLYQETQYF.

A word on this clone: At one boundary the junction diverges from the germline segment, which might be a read error. This chain links TRBV5-1 with TRBJ1-1, with D possibly TRBD1 on 6 matching bases. The CDR3 runs to 15 residues. Germline values: CDR1 SGHRS, CDR2 YFSETQ. The CDR3 coding sequence is TGCGCCAGCAGTCCGGCCGGGACACCGAACGCTGAAGCTTTCTTT. Its translation: CASSPAGTPNAEAFF. Supplemented by reference TRBV5-1 and TRBJ1-1, the full variable domain reads KAGVTQTPRYLIKTRGQQVTLSCSPISGHRSVSWYQQTPGQGLQFLFEYFSETQRNKGNFPGRFSGRQFSNSRSEMNVSTLELGDSALYLCASSPAGTPNAEAFFGQGTRLTVV.

The chain employs TRBV7-3 and TRBJ2-2, with 11 bases that match TRBD1. Germline V gene sequence: CDR1 SGHTA, CDR2 FQGTGA. The CDR3 is 15 residues long. V trimming: 5 bases; J trimming: 6 bases; junction bases outside the gene matches: 5. As DNA, the CDR3 is TGTGCCAGCAGCCTGTCGGGACAGGGGGCCGGGGAGCTGTTTTTT. Translating it yields CASSLSGQGAGELFF.

The rearrangement links TRBV28 to TRBJ2-5, with D perhaps matching TRBD1 or TRBD2 (5 bases each). Germline-derived CDR1 and CDR2 are MDHEN and SYDVKM. Trimming removed 6 bases from V and 4 bases from J, with 9 bases in between. The CDR3 is made up of 12 amino acids. The chain's CDR3 is CASRRGTETQYF. The CDR3 DNA reads as TGTGCCAGCAGGAGGGGAACAGAGACCCAGTACTTC.

Note on this clone: Within the sample, other DNA sequences also encode this same CDR3. The CDR3 sequence is CASSLRGGNQPQHF. The CDR3 DNA sequence: TGTGCCAGCAGCTTAAGAGGGGGGAATCAGCCCCAGCATTTT. The chain employs TRBV7-2 and TRBJ1-5; D may be TRBD1 (6 bases). This CDR3 is 14 amino acids long. V lost 2 bases, J lost 4 bases, and 9 bases lay in between. The germline CDR1 and CDR2 sequences are SGHTA and FQGNSA.

This clone was detected only once. The chain joins TRBV7-2 to TRBJ2-3; TRBD2 matches at 11 bases. The CDR3 is 15 amino acids. In germline, CDR1 is SGHTA, CDR2 FQGNSA. The V segment lost 8 bases and the J segment 5 bases; nucleotides outside the gene matches: 9. The CDR3 sequence: CASVSGGAGGDTQYF. The CDR3 DNA follows: TGTGCCAGCGTTAGCGGGGGGGCTGGAGGAGATACGCAGTATTTT.

This rearrangement joins TRBV2 to TRBJ1-4; maybe TRBD1 (6 bases). This CDR3 has 16 amino acids. The germline V and J ends were trimmed by 5 bases and 0 bases, with 13 bases remaining between them. Germline loops: CDR1 SNHLY, CDR2 FYNNEI. CDR3 residues: CASSPDSSSTNEKLFF. CDR3 bases: TGTGCCAGCAGTCCGGACAGTTCATCAACTAATGAAAAACTGTTTTTT.

The chain links TRBV5-1 to TRBJ2-3, with a tentative D call TRBD2 (6 bases). The CDR3 consists of 15 residues. Germline V CDR1 and CDR2: SGHRS, YFSETQ. V was pared by 7 bases and J by 0 bases, with 15 bases between. The CDR3 region is CASWRESSSTDTQYF. The CDR3 DNA is TGCGCCAGCTGGAGGGAGAGTTCTAGCACAGATACGCAGTATTTT.

This chain uses TRBV28 with TRBJ1-5; 8 bases fit TRBD1. The CDR3 covers 15 residues. Germline CDR1 MDHEN, CDR2 SYDVKM. Losses at the gene ends were 6 bases for V and 5 bases for J; bases not matched to a gene: 9. CDR3 residues: CASRYGGTGYQPQHF. The CDR3 coding sequence is TGTGCCAGCAGATATGGGGGGACAGGTTATCAGCCCCAGCATTTT.

On this clone: Other DNA sequences in the same sample also yield this CDR3. This chain joins TRBV28 and TRBJ1-4; weak D call: TRBD1 (5 bases). The germline CDR1 and CDR2 sequences are MDHEN and SYDVKM. The CDR3 extends over 15 amino acids. Trimming stripped 8 bases from V and 8 bases from J, with 21 bases between. Here the CDR3 DNA reads TGTGCCAGCTGCCGTCCGGGGCAGGTCGGCGAAAAACTGTTTTTT. The encoded protein is CASCRPGQVGEKLFF.

The chain carries TRBV2 and TRBJ2-7; D is undetermined. V was shortened by 5 bases and J by 2 bases, with 13 bases between the two germline ends. There are 14 residues in the CDR3. In germline, CDR1 is SNHLY, CDR2 FYNNEI. The CDR3 nucleotides are TGTGCCAGCAGTCACCCAGGTCGAACCTACGAGCAGTACGTC. Translated, it gives CASSHPGRTYEQYV.

This chain joins TRBV10-3 and TRBJ1-2; 7 nucleotides match TRBD1. Per the germline V gene, CDR1 is ENHRY and CDR2 is SYGVKD. J was trimmed by 9 bases and V by 7 bases; bases with no gene match: 8. The CDR3 extends over 12 amino acids. The CDR3 protein is CAIKGGGGSYTF. Written as DNA, the CDR3 is TGTGCCATCAAAGGAGGGGGCGGTAGCTACACCTTC.

The chain has TRBV14 and TRBJ1-2; D might be TRBD1 (5 bases). The length of the CDR3 is 15 residues. V lost 0 bases to trimming and J lost 4 bases, with 12 bases between them. Germline lookup yields CDR1 SGHDN and CDR2 FVKESK. CDR3: CASSQDVRAPYGYTF. The DNA for the CDR3 is TGTGCCAGCAGCCAAGACGTCAGGGCCCCCTATGGCTACACCTTC.

The rearrangement joins TRBV6-1 to TRBJ1-2; no firm D call. Germline V CDR1 and CDR2: MNHNS, SASEGT. The CDR3 consists of 14 residues. V was pared by 3 bases and J by 4 bases, with 12 bases between. The CDR3 nucleotides are TGTGCCAGCAGTGAGACCAATCCTTCCTATGGCTACACCTTC. This translates into CASSETNPSYGYTF.

This chain joins TRBV2 and TRBJ2-1, with D possibly being TRBD1 (5 bases). V was trimmed by 5 bases and J by 6 bases, leaving 14 bases between them. The germline V gene has CDR1 SNHLY and CDR2 FYNNEI. The CDR3 extends over 14 amino acids. The CDR3 loop is CASSIGAVGNEQFF. The CDR3 region has the DNA TGTGCCAGCAGTATTGGGGCGGTCGGCAATGAGCAGTTCTTC. Filled out from reference TRBV2 and TRBJ2-1, the complete variable domain reads EPEVTQTPSHQVTQMGQEVILRCVPISNHLYFYWYRQILGQKVEFLVSFYNNEISEKSEIFDDQFSVERPDGSNFTLKIRSTKLEDSAMYFCASSIGAVGNEQFFGPGTRLTVL.

Note on this clone: One junction end disagrees with the germline gene, perhaps due to a read error. The chain employs TRBV11-3 and TRBJ2-3; 10 positions agree with TRBD1. CDR3 length: 16 amino acids. Germline V CDR1 and CDR2: SGHNT, YENEEA. The CDR3 protein is CASSWRGQGYTDAQYF. The CDR3 nucleotides read TGTGCCAGCAGCTGGAGGGGACAGGGGTACACAGATGCGCAGTATTTT.

This chain connects TRBV6-5 to TRBJ1-6; D might be TRBD1 (6 bases). CDR1 MNHEY and CDR2 SVGAGI come from the germline V gene. The CDR3 is made up of 16 amino acids. The V gene lost 2 bases and the J gene lost 0 bases, with 8 bases spanning the gap. The CDR3 region has the DNA TGTGCCAGCAGTTACGGGGGGCGCTCCTATAATTCACCCCTCCACTTT. It translates to CASSYGGRSYNSPLHF.

This clone was detected once. This rearrangement joins TRBV5-6 to TRBJ1-1; 8 positions agree with TRBD1. Germline CDR1 SGHDT, CDR2 YYEEEE. The trim removed 5 bases at V and 1 base at J, leaving 4 bases unmatched. The CDR3 is 14 amino acids. CDR3 amino acids: CASRQGAQNTEAFF. CDR3 nucleotides: TGTGCCAGCAGGCAGGGGGCGCAGAACACTGAAGCTTTCTTT. The whole variable domain, filled in from reference TRBV5-6 and TRBJ1-1, reads DAGVTQSPTHLIKTRGQQVTLRCSPKSGHDTVSWYQQALGQGPQFIFQYYEEEERQRGNFPDRFSGHQFPNYSSELNVNALLLGDSALYLCASRQGAQNTEAFFGQGTRLTVV.